The T cell receptor (beta chain) under discussion was sequenced for a study of blood T cell repertoires in COVID-19. Study details: Sample material is recorded as cDNA or gDNA derived from T cells, B-cell-depleted T cells, or PBMCs.

The protocol was immunoSEQ multiplex PCR, while the TCRdb copy is restricted to in-frame clones and leaves out a portion. The sample records about 330,000 clones, roughly 90% being singletons. The CDR3 totals 17 residues. This TCR was sampled from a woman between 45 and 60 years old with active or convalescent COVID-19. V gene TRBV21-1 combines with J gene TRBJ2-3; no check of the table's D call, TRBD2, against the DNA was made. TRBV21-1 is recorded as a pseudogene. Sequencing was performed on peripheral blood. The CDR3: CASSNKAGLGLWDTQYF. The CDR3 coding sequence is TGTGCCAGCAGCAACAAGGCGGGACTAGGTTTGTGGGATACGCAGTATTTT.